Below, 6 T cell receptor beta chains from the same sample are listed, as sequenced in a study of blood T cell repertoires in COVID-19. The method was immunoSEQ multiplex PCR; TCRdb's version includes in-frame clones alone and lacks a portion of them. The sample includes about 130,000 clones, around 84% of them seen just once. Sequencing used PBMCs or T cells enriched from blood (not recorded which). The receptor source for this set is a man aged 40-49 years with acute COVID-19.

This sequence joins TRBV5-6 and TRBJ1-2; D not certain. The CDR3 consists of 12 residues. Germline CDR1 is SGHDT and CDR2 is YYEEEE. Trimming removed 2 bases at V and 5 bases at J, with 7 bases between. The CDR3 sequence: CASSLASYGYTF. The CDR3 bases are TGTGCCAGCAGCTTAGCTAGTTATGGCTACACCTTC.

This clone was observed once. This chain links TRBV24-1 with TRBJ1-5; TRBD1 might be the D (5 bases). The CDR3 contains 15 residues. The germline V gene encodes CDR1 KGHDR and CDR2 SFDVKD. Trimming left V 2 bases short and J 4 bases short, with 11 bases between. The CDR3 protein is CATSDSGLPNQPQHF. Written as DNA, the CDR3 is TGTGCCACCAGTGATTCGGGACTACCGAATCAGCCCCAGCATTTT.

This rearrangement joins TRBV30 to TRBJ2-7, with D maybe TRBD1 (6 bases). The V gene lost 2 bases and the J gene lost 3 bases, with 8 bases spanning the gap. This CDR3 has 12 residues. Germline lookup yields CDR1 GTSNPN and CDR2 SVGIG (reference sequence). In nucleotides, the CDR3 is TGTGCCTGGAGTTTGGACAGCTACGAGCAGTACTTC. Encoded protein: CAWSLDSYEQYF.

The chain recombines TRBV3-1 (or the pseudogene TRBV3-2) with TRBJ2-5; D might be TRBD1 (5 bases). V was shortened by 1 base and J by 4 bases, with 13 bases between the two germline ends. This CDR3 is 15 amino acids long. Germline assignment: CDR1 LGHDT and CDR2 YNNKEL (reference sequence). The CDR3 loop reads CASSQVIGQGETQYF. In nucleotides, the CDR3 is TGTGCCAGCAGCCAAGTAATAGGGCAGGGAGAGACCCAGTACTTC.

This clone was recorded only once. V usage is TRBV3-1 (or the pseudogene TRBV3-2) and J usage is TRBJ2-1; possibly TRBD1 for D (5 bases). Germline CDR1 and CDR2: LGHDT and YNNKEL (reference sequence). This CDR3 comprises 15 residues. V was trimmed by 3 bases and J by 0 bases, leaving 9 bases between them. The CDR3 sequence: CASSQDTLSYNEQFF. The DNA for the CDR3 is TGTGCCAGCAGCCAGGACACCCTCTCCTACAATGAGCAGTTCTTC.

The gene calls are TRBV4-1 and TRBJ2-7, with 7 bases lining up with TRBD1. Trimming cost V 0 bases and J 2 bases; bases outside gene matches: 4. The CDR3 runs 15 residues. Germline V gives CDR1 MGHRA, CDR2 YSYEKL. CDR3: CASSQEETGTYEQYF. The CDR3 DNA sequence: TGCGCCAGCAGCCAAGAAGAGACAGGGACCTACGAGCAGTACTTC.